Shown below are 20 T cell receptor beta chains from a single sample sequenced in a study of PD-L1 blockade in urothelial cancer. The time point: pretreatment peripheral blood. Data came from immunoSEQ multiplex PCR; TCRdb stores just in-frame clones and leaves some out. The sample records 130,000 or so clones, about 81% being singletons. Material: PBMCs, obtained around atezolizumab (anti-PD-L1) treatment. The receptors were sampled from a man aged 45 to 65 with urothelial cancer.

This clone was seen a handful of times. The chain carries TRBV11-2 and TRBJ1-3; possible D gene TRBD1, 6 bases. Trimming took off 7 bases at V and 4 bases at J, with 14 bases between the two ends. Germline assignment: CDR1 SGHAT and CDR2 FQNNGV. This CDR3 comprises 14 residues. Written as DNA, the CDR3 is TGTGCCAGCACCAACCGGGACATCGGAAACACCATATATTTT. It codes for CASTNRDIGNTIYF. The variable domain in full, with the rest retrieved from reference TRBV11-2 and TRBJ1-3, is EAGVAQSPRYKIIEKRQSVAFWCNPISGHATLYWYQQILGQGPKLLIQFQNNGVVDDSQLPKDRFSAERLKGVDSTLKIQPAKLEDSAVYLCASTNRDIGNTIYFGEGSWLTVV.

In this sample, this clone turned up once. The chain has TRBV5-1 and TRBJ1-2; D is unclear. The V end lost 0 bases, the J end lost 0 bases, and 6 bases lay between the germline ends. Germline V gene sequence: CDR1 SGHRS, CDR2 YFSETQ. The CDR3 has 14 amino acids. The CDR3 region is CASSLGQANYGYTF. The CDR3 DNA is TGCGCCAGCAGCTTGGGGCAGGCTAACTATGGCTACACCTTC.

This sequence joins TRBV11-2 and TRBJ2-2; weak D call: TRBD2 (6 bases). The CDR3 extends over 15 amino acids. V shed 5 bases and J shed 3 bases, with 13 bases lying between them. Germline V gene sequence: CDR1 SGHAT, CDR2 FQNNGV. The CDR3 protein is CASSPLWRDTGELFF. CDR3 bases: TGTGCCAGCAGCCCTCTGTGGAGGGACACCGGGGAGCTGTTTTTT. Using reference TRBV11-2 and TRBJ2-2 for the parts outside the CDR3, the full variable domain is EAGVAQSPRYKIIEKRQSVAFWCNPISGHATLYWYQQILGQGPKLLIQFQNNGVVDDSQLPKDRFSAERLKGVDSTLKIQPAKLEDSAVYLCASSPLWRDTGELFFGEGSRLTVL.

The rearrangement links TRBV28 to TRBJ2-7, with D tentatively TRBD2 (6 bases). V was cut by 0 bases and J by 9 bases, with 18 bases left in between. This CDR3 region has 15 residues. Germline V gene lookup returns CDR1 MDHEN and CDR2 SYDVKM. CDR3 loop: CASSLWPRGGARQYF. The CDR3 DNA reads TGTGCCAGCAGTTTATGGCCCCGTGGAGGGGCCAGGCAGTACTTC.

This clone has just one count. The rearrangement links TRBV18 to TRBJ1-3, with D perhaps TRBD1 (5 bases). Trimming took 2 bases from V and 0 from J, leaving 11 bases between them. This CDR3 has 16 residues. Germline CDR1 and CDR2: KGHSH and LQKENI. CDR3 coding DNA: TGTGCCAGCTCACCAGGCACAGGATCCTCTGGAAACACCATATATTTT. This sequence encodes CASSPGTGSSGNTIYF.

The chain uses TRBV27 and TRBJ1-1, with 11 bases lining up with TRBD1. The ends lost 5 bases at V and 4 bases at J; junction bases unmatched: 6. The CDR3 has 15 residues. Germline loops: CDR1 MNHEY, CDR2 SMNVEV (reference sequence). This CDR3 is CASSVSGTGGTEAFF. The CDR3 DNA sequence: TGTGCCAGCAGTGTCTCCGGGACAGGGGGCACTGAAGCTTTCTTT.

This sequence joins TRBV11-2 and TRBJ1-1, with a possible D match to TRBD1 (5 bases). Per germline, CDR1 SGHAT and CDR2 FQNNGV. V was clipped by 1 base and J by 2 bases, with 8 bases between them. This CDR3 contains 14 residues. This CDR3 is CASSLGRVNTEAFF. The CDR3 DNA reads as TGTGCCAGCAGCTTAGGCAGGGTAAACACTGAAGCTTTCTTT.

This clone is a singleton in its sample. For the CDR3, the DNA is TGTGCCAGCAGGGCAATTGCGGAGAACTATGGCTACACCTTC. Protein product: CASRAIAENYGYTF. V gene TRBV28 combines with J gene TRBJ1-2; D is undetermined. The germline gives CDR1 MDHEN, CDR2 SYDVKM. V was shortened by 6 bases and J by 2 bases, with 13 bases between the two germline ends. The CDR3 has 14 amino acids.

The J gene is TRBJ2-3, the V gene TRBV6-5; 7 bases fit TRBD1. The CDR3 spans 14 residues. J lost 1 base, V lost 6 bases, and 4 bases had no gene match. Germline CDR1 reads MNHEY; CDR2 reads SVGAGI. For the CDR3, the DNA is TGTGCCAGCAGGTGGGACAGCCGCACAGATACGCAGTATTTT. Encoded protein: CASRWDSRTDTQYF.

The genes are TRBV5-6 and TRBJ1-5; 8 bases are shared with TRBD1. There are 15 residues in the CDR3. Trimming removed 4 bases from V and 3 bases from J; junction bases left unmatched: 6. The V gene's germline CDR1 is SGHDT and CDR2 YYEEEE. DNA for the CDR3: TGTGCCAGCAGCCTCGGACAGGGCGCCAATCAGCCCCAGCATTTT. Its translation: CASSLGQGANQPQHF.

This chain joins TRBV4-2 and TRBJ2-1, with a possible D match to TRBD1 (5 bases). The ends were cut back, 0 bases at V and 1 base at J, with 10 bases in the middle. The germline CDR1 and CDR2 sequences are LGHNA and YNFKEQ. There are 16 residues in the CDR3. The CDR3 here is CASSQDQGTSYNEQFF. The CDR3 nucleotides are TGTGCCAGCAGCCAAGATCAGGGTACTTCCTACAATGAGCAGTTCTTC.

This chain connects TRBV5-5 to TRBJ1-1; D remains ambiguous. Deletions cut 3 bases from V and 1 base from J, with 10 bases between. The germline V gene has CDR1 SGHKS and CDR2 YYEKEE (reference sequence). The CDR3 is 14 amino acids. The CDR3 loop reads CASSSRNSNTEAFF. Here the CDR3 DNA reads TGTGCCAGCAGCTCCAGGAATTCGAACACTGAAGCTTTCTTT.

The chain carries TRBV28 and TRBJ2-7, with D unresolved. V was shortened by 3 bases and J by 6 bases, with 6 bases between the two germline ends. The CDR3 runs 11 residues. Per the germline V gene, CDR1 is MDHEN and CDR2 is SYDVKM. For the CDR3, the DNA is TGTGCCAGCAGTTTTCAATTCGAGCAGTACTTC. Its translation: CASSFQFEQYF. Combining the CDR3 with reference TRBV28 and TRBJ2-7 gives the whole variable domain DVKVTQSSRYLVKRTGEKVFLECVQDMDHENMFWYRQDPGLGLRLIYFSYDVKMKEKGDIPEGYSVSREKKERFSLILESASTNQTSMYLCASSFQFEQYFGPGTRLTVT.

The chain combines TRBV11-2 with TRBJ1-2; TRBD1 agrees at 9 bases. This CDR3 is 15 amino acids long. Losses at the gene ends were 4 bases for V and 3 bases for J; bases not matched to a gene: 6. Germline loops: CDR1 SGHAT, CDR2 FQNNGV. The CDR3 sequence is CASSSPGQGDYGYTF. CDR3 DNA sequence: TGTGCCAGCAGCTCCCCGGGACAGGGTGACTATGGCTACACCTTC.

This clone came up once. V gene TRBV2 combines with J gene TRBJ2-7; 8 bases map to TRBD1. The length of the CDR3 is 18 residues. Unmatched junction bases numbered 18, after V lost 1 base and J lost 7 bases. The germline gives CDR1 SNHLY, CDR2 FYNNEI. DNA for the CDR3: TGTGCCAGCAGTGAAGTATTATTATGGACAGGGAAATTGGGAGAGCAGTACTTC. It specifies CASSEVLLWTGKLGEQYF.

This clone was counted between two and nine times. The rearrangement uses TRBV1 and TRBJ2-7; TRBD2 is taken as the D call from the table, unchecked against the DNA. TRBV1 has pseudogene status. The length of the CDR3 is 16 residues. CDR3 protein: CTSSQDSLAGGYEQYF. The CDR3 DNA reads TGCACCAGCAGCCAAGATAGTCTAGCGGGAGGGTACGAGCAGTACTTC.

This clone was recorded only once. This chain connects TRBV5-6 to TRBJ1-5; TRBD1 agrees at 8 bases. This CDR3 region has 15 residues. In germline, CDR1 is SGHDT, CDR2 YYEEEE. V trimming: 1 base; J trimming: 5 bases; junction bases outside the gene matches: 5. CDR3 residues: CASSLLGQDYQPQHF. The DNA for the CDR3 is TGTGCCAGCAGCTTGTTGGGACAGGATTATCAGCCCCAGCATTTT.

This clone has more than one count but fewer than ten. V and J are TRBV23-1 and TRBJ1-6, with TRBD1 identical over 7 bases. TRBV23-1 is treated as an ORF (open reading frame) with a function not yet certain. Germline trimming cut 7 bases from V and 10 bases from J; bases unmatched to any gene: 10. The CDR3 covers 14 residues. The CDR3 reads CASTSGGKNSPLHF. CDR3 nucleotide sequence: TGCGCCAGCACCTCAGGGGGGAAGAACTCACCCCTCCACTTT.

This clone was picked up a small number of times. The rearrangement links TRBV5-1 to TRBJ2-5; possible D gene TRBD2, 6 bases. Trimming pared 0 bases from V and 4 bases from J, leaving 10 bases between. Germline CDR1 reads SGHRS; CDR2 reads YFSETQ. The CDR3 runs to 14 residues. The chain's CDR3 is CASSLELAGETQYF. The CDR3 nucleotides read TGCGCCAGCAGCTTGGAACTAGCCGGAGAGACCCAGTACTTC.

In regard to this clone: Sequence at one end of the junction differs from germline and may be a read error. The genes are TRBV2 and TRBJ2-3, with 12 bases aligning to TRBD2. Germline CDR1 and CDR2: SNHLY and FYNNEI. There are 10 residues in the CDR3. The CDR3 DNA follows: TGTGCAAGCAGACTAGCGGGAGTCTGTTTT. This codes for CASRLAGVCF. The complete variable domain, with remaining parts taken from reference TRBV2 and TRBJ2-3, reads EPEVTQTPSHQVTQMGQEVILRCVPISNHLYFYWYRQILGQKVEFLVSFYNNEISEKSEIFDDQFSVERPDGSNFTLKIRSTKLEDSAMYFCASRLAGVCFGPGTRLTVL.